This TCR beta chain stems from a study of T-cell reconstitution after alpha-beta-depleted transplantation in children. Unique molecular identifiers were used in preparing the TCRbeta library. One entry per CDR3 protein results from TCRdb running MiXCR on the PCR reads. The table shows almost 500,000 distinct CDR3 sequences, with under 15% occurring only once. This CDR3 has 16 amino acids. Germline V gene lookup returns CDR1 MNHNS and CDR2 SASEGT. V was clipped by 6 bases and J by 4 bases, with 20 bases between them. This specimen was PBMCs from the stem cell graft donor, taken from the stem cell graft. The TCR originated in a human donor who donated a stem cell graft to a child with combined immunodeficiency. This chain uses TRBV6-1 with TRBJ2-3, with a tentative D call TRBD2 (5 bases). In DNA form, the CDR3 reads TGTGCCAGCAGCAGTACACTAGTAGTCAGAGCAGATACGCAGTATTTT. Translated, it gives CASSSTLVVRADTQYF.